One sample yielded the 25 T cell receptor beta chains listed below, sequenced in a study of T cell responses to AZD1222 COVID-19 vaccine. The assay was immunoSEQ multiplex PCR, and TCRdb's table has in-frame clones only and misses some. The sample shows 150,000 or so clones, around 92% of them seen only once. The sample in question was peripheral blood, obtained on day 0 of AZD1222 vaccination. The receptors here all came from an adult in good health.

This clone is a singleton in its sample. The V gene is TRBV5-4, the J gene TRBJ2-7; 9 nucleotides match TRBD1. With 4 bases clipped from V and 5 bases from J, the junction kept 10 bases outside the gene matches. This CDR3 has 15 amino acids. Looked up from germline, CDR1 is SGHNT and CDR2 is YYREEE (reference sequence). The CDR3 DNA sequence: TGTGCCAGCAGCCGGGACCGGACAGGGGCCCACGAGCAGTACTTC. Its protein is CASSRDRTGAHEQYF.

This clone was recorded only once. The chain combines TRBV7-9 with TRBJ1-5; no definite D call. The germline V gene has CDR1 SEHNR and CDR2 FQNEAQ (reference sequence). The CDR3 is made up of 12 amino acids. The ends were cut back, 1 base at V and 5 bases at J, with 3 bases in the middle. The CDR3 nucleotides are TGTGCCAGCAGCTTAGTCGATCAGCCCCAGCATTTT. Translated: CASSLVDQPQHF.

The chain combines TRBV19 with TRBJ2-7; no clear D gene. The V and J ends lost 1 base and 0 bases respectively, with 7 bases between them. Germline values: CDR1 LNHDA, CDR2 SQIVND (reference sequence). CDR3 length: 14 residues. The DNA for the CDR3 is TGTGCCAGTAGTATAGCACAGAACTCCTACGAGCAGTACTTC. This translates into CASSIAQNSYEQYF. Complete variable domain (other parts from reference TRBV19 and TRBJ2-7): DGGITQSPKYLFRKEGQNVTLSCEQNLNHDAMYWYRQDPGQGLRLIYYSQIVNDFQKGDIAEGYSVSREKKESFPLTVTSAQKNPTAFYLCASSIAQNSYEQYFGPGTRLTVT.

This clone was seen only once. This rearrangement joins TRBV6-6 to TRBJ2-7; either TRBD1 or TRBD2 may fit D (5 bases each). Germline V lookup: CDR1 MNHNY, CDR2 SVGAGI (reference sequence). The V and J ends lost 4 bases and 0 bases respectively, with 13 bases between them. The CDR3 contains 15 residues. The DNA for the CDR3 is TGTGCCAGCAGTTCGAATGCAGGGAGCTCCTACGAGCAGTACTTC. Encoded protein: CASSSNAGSSYEQYF.

This chain connects TRBV12-5 to TRBJ1-1; tentative D call: TRBD1 (5 bases). V was clipped by 1 base and J by 4 bases, with 10 bases between them. CDR3 length: 14 amino acids. Germline loops: CDR1 LGHNT, CDR2 FRNRAP. The CDR3 is CASGLGGLGTEAFF. The CDR3 region has the DNA TGTGCTAGTGGTTTGGGGGGCTTGGGCACTGAAGCTTTCTTT.

J is TRBJ1-1 and V is TRBV5-1, with TRBD1 matching over 7 bases. The CDR3 covers 14 residues. Germline CDR1 and CDR2: SGHRS and YFSETQ. V lost 0 bases and J lost 4; bases outside the gene matches: 3. In nucleotides, the CDR3 is TGCGCCAGCAGCTTGGAAACAGGGGCCACTGAAGCTTTCTTT. Its translation is CASSLETGATEAFF.

J is TRBJ2-7 and V is TRBV18; 13 bases align to TRBD2. The germline V gene encodes CDR1 KGHSH and CDR2 LQKENI. The CDR3 is made up of 15 amino acids. Trimming removed 5 bases from V and 6 bases from J; junction bases left unmatched: 7. This CDR3 is CASSLRLAGGSEQYF. In DNA, the CDR3 is TGTGCCAGCTCATTGCGACTAGCGGGGGGCTCCGAGCAGTACTTC.

The rearrangement uses TRBV7-8 and TRBJ1-4, with no clear D. Germline V lookup: CDR1 SGHVS, CDR2 FQNEAQ. The CDR3 length is 17 residues. V gave up 2 bases and J gave up 10 bases, with 23 bases separating them. CDR3 DNA sequence: TGTGCCAGCAGCTTATCGAAATGGTTGGGCCCCCGAGCAAAACTGTTTTTT. Its translation: CASSLSKWLGPRAKLFF. The whole variable domain, filled in from reference TRBV7-8 and TRBJ1-4, reads GAGVSQSPRYKVAKRGQDVALRCDPISGHVSLFWYQQALGQGPEFLTYFQNEAQLDKSGLPSDRFFAERPEGSVSTLKIQRTQQEDSAVYLCASSLSKWLGPRAKLFFGSGTQLSVL.

J is TRBJ2-3 and V is TRBV2; D uncertain. V lost 5 bases to trimming and J lost 4 bases, with 13 bases between them. Germline lookup yields CDR1 SNHLY and CDR2 FYNNEI. The length of the CDR3 is 14 residues. DNA for the CDR3: TGTGCCAGCAGTCTCCGTTTCGTAGCAGATACGCAGTATTTT. As protein: CASSLRFVADTQYF.

J is TRBJ1-3 and V is TRBV2; weak D call: TRBD1 (5 bases). Germline lookup yields CDR1 SNHLY and CDR2 FYNNEI. The CDR3 sequence is 15 residues long. The V gene lost 3 bases and the J gene lost 0 bases, with 9 bases spanning the gap. The CDR3 sequence: CASSDRQGSGNTIYF. The CDR3 region has the DNA TGTGCCAGCAGTGATCGGCAGGGCTCTGGAAACACCATATATTTT.

This chain's CDR3 is CASSLFGQPQHF. The CDR3 region has the DNA TGTGCCAGCAGCTTGTTTGGTCAGCCCCAGCATTTT. V usage is TRBV5-6 and J usage is TRBJ1-5; the D is unclear. Germline assignment: CDR1 SGHDT and CDR2 YYEEEE. V dropped 1 base and J dropped 6 bases, with 5 bases sitting between them. The CDR3 loop spans 12 amino acids.

This chain joins TRBV10-3 and TRBJ1-6; D is unresolved. CDR3 length: 12 amino acids. V was pared by 8 bases and J by 5 bases, with 7 bases between. The germline CDR1 and CDR2 sequences are ENHRY and SYGVKD. CDR3 nucleotides: TGTGCCATCCAGGCAGATAATTCACCCCTCCACTTT. Translated, it gives CAIQADNSPLHF.

This sequence joins TRBV18 and TRBJ1-1; 11 bases map to TRBD1. Germline-derived CDR1 and CDR2 are KGHSH and LQKENI. Trimming removed 3 bases from V and 6 bases from J; junction bases left unmatched: 9. This CDR3 has 16 residues. The CDR3 loop reads CASSPPGQGALSEAFF. CDR3 nucleotide sequence: TGTGCCAGCTCACCTCCCGGACAGGGGGCTCTCTCTGAAGCTTTCTTT.

The chain couples TRBV4-3 to TRBJ2-7; D is unresolved. CDR3 length equals 14 residues. V was clipped by 4 bases and J by 4 bases, with 14 bases between them. CDR1 and CDR2 from the germline V gene are LGHNA and YSLEER. The CDR3 DNA reads as TGCGCCAGCAGCCTCCCCCTACGCGTGTACGAGCAGTACTTC. Its translation is CASSLPLRVYEQYF.

The rearrangement joins TRBV6-5 to TRBJ2-3; the match to TRBD1 covers 10 bases. Unmatched junction bases numbered 8, after V lost 7 bases and J lost 4 bases. This CDR3 has 15 amino acids. Germline-derived CDR1 and CDR2 are MNHEY and SVGAGI. The CDR3: CASNLGQGDPDTQYF. The CDR3 nucleotides read TGTGCCAGCAACCTCGGACAGGGGGATCCAGATACGCAGTATTTT.

This clone turned up a few times. V is TRBV21-1 and J is TRBJ1-1; the D call TRBD1 from the table was never checked on the DNA. TRBV21-1 is described as a pseudogene. The CDR3 is 16 residues long. This chain's CDR3 is CASRTRQGARGIEAFF. The CDR3 DNA reads TGTGCCAGCAGAACCAGACAGGGGGCGCGGGGTATTGAAGCTTTCTTT.

The V and J genes are TRBV18 and TRBJ1-2; no definite D call. The CDR3 loop spans 14 amino acids. Per germline, CDR1 KGHSH and CDR2 LQKENI. Trimming cost V 0 bases and J 4 bases, with 9 bases left between them. The chain's CDR3 is CASSPPTESYGYTF. The DNA of the CDR3 is TGTGCCAGCTCACCACCGACGGAAAGCTATGGCTACACCTTC.

The V call is TRBV11-2, the J call TRBJ2-7; 11 bases map to TRBD2. Germline trimming cut 6 bases from V and 0 bases from J; bases unmatched to any gene: 16. CDR3 length: 19 amino acids. Germline assignment: CDR1 SGHAT and CDR2 FQNNGV. The CDR3: CASRPWQGSGGGSSYEQYF. CDR3 bases: TGTGCCAGCAGGCCTTGGCAAGGTAGCGGGGGGGGTAGCTCCTACGAGCAGTACTTC.

CDR3 bases: TGTGCCAGCAGTTATAAGACAGGGTACACCGGGGAGCTGTTTTTT. Its protein product is CASSYKTGYTGELFF. The chain combines TRBV25-1 with TRBJ2-2; TRBD1 matches 7 bases. Germline CDR1 reads MGHDK; CDR2 reads SYGVNS. The CDR3 is made up of 15 amino acids. The junction had 6 bases not matched to a gene; V was cut back by 5 bases and J by 3 bases.

The rearrangement joins TRBV4-3 to TRBJ2-7; TRBD2 agrees at 14 bases. V dropped 4 bases and J dropped 4; count of bases not matched to a gene: 3. The CDR3 contains 15 residues. The germline CDR1 and CDR2 sequences are LGHNA and YSLEER. Here the CDR3 DNA reads TGCGCCAGCAGCCTCGGGACTAGCGGGGGTTACGAGCAGTACTTC. It yields the protein CASSLGTSGGYEQYF.

A note on this clone: A junction boundary mismatches the germline segment, possibly from a read error. The V and J genes are TRBV11-2 and TRBJ1-1, with 12 positions matching TRBD1. Germline V gives CDR1 SGHAT, CDR2 FQNNGV. The CDR3 is 14 amino acids. This CDR3 reads CASSLGRDRGLRSF. In DNA form, the CDR3 reads TGTGCCAGCAGCTTGGGGCGGGACAGGGGGCTCAGAAGCTTT.

This sequence joins TRBV5-1 and TRBJ1-2; the D is unclear. The ends were cut back, 4 bases at V and 4 bases at J, with 11 bases in the middle. Germline loops: CDR1 SGHRS, CDR2 YFSETQ. The CDR3 has 13 residues. CDR3 bases: TGCGCCAGCAGCGGCCCCAACCCCTATGGCTACACCTTC. Its translation: CASSGPNPYGYTF.

The chain recombines TRBV6-2 or TRBV6-3 with TRBJ2-1; tentative D call: TRBD1 (6 bases). The CDR3 has 12 amino acids. Trimming removed 4 bases at V and 13 bases at J, with 14 bases between. In germline, CDR1 is MNHEY, CDR2 SVGEGT. CDR3 residues: CASSLPQGRQFF. The DNA of the CDR3 is TGTGCCAGCAGTTTGCCCCAGGGGCGACAGTTCTTC.

This chain connects TRBV9 to TRBJ1-3, with D uncertain. The V gene lost 7 bases and the J gene lost 4 bases, with 9 bases spanning the gap. The CDR3 extends over 12 amino acids. CDR1 and CDR2 (germline): SGDLS, YYNGEE. CDR3 sequence reads: CASEERGNTIYF. Here the CDR3 DNA reads TGTGCCAGCGAGGAAAGGGGAAACACCATATATTTT.

The chain combines TRBV10-2 with TRBJ1-2; 9 bases are a match to TRBD1. The trim removed 10 bases at V and 5 bases at J, leaving 11 bases unmatched. Per germline, CDR1 WSHSY and CDR2 SAAADI. The CDR3 loop spans 14 amino acids. DNA of the CDR3: TGCGCCACCTACTCCGGGACAGGGACATATGGCTACACCTTC. Residues: CATYSGTGTYGYTF.